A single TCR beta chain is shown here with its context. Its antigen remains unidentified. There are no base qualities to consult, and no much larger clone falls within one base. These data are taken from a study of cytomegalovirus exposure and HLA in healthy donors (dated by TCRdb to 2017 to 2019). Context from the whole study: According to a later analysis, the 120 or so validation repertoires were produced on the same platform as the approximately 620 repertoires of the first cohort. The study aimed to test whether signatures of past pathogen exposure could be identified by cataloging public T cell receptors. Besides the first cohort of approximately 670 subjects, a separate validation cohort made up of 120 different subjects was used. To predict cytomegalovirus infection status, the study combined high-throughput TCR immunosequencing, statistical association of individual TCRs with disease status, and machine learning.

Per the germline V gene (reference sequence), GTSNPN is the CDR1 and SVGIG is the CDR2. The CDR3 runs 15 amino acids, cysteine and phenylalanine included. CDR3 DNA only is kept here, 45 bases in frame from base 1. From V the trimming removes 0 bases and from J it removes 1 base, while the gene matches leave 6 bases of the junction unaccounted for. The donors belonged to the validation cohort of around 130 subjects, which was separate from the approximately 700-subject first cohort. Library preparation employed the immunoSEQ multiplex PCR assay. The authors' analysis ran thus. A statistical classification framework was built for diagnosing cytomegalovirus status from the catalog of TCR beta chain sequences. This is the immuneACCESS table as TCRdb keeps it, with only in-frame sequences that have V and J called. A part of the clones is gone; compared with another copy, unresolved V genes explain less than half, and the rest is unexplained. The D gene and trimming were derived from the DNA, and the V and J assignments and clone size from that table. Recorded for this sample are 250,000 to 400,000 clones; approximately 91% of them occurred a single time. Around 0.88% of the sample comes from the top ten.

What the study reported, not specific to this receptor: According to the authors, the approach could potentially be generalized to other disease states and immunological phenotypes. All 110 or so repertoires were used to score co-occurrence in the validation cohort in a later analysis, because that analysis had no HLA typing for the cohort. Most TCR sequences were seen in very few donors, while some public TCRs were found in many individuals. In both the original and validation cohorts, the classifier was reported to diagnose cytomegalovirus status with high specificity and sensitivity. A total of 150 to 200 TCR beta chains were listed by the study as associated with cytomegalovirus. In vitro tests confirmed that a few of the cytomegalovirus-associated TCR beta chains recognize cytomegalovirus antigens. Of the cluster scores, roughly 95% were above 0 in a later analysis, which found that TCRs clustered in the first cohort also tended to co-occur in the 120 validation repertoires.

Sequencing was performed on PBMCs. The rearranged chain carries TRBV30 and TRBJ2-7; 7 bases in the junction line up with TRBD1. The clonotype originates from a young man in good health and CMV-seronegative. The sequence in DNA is TGTGCCTGGAGTGTGGGGACAGATTTTTCCTACGAGCAGTACTTC. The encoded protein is CAWSVGTDFSYEQYF.